There are many counts of the clone carrying this TCR beta chain. What it recognizes is unknown. The sample comes from a study of T-cell reconstitution after alpha-beta-depleted transplantation in children. The CDR3 runs 13 residues. Trimming shortened V by 4 bases and J by 0 bases, and 4 bases separated the two germline ends. The V gene's germline CDR1 is MNHEY and CDR2 SMNVEV (reference sequence). Study results and limitations: Roughly two months post-transplant, alpha-beta T cells reportedly originated from several hundred graft clones that had expanded. Among T cells one year after transplant, newly produced cells accounted for most counts and diversity. In some patients, recipient T cells and intrathymic progenitors surviving conditioning explained high day-60 diversity.

It was with unique molecular identifiers that the TCRbeta library was prepared. TCRdb analysed the PCR reads with MiXCR anew, one entry per CDR3 protein. This table holds over 150,000 distinct CDR3 sequences, 6.3% found once. The V and J genes are TRBV27 and TRBJ2-4; D is unresolved. This clonotype was obtained from a girl under three years old with combined immunodeficiency, due to receive a stem cell transplant. The material sequenced was PBMCs, taken before TCRalphabeta/CD19-depleted stem cell transplant. DNA for the CDR3: TGTGCCAGCAGTTCCGGAGCCAAAAACATTCAGTACTTC. Protein sequence: CASSSGAKNIQYF.